These T cell receptor beta chains were read from a single sample in a study of blood T cell repertoires in COVID-19. Profiled with immunoSEQ multiplex PCR; TCRdb holds only in-frame clones, not every one. In the table there are more than 250,000 clones, 92% of which are singletons. The sample comprised PBMCs or T cells enriched from blood (not recorded which). The origin of the receptors is a woman in her 30s who had recovered from COVID-19. Both conserved end residues are part of each CDR3. A D gene is named only where the DNA matches it firmly. Clone size is stated in some rows and not others, as once, few, many or a class when expanded.

TRBD2	TRBV7-9	-	TRBJ2-7	CASSFPSGSGAGSYEQYF	TGTGCCAGCAGCTTCCCTAGCGGGAGCGGAGCAGGGTCCTACGAGCAGTACTTC
TRBD1	TRBV18	-	TRBJ2-5	CASSRDRGGQETQYF	TGTGCCAGCTCACGAGACAGGGGCGGACAAGAGACCCAGTACTTC
-	TRBV14	-	TRBJ1-2	CASSQGRNFGYGYTF	TGTGCCAGCAGCCAAGGCAGGAATTTTGGCTATGGCTACACCTTC
-	TRBV28	-	TRBJ1-2	CASSLGGIYGYTF	TGTGCCAGCAGTTTAGGGGGGATCTATGGCTACACCTTC
-	TRBV7-8	-	TRBJ2-7	CASSLNRVSYEQYF	TGTGCCAGCAGCTTAAACAGGGTCTCCTACGAGCAGTACTTC
-	TRBV7-8	-	TRBJ1-4	CASSPPHSGHEKLFF	TGTGCCAGCAGCCCACCGCATTCGGGTCATGAAAAACTGTTTTTT
TRBD1	TRBV18	-	TRBJ1-5	CASSRGQGINQPQHF	TGTGCCAGCTCTAGGGGACAGGGAATCAATCAGCCCCAGCATTTT
-	TRBV5-4	-	TRBJ2-6	CASTGPLGGAVSGANVLTF	TGTGCCAGCACCGGGCCGTTGGGCGGGGCGGTCTCTGGGGCCAACGTCCTGACTTTC
-	TRBV5-1	once	TRBJ2-5	CASSSDGGTQYF	TGCGCCAGCAGCTCGGATGGAGGGACCCAGTACTTC
-	TRBV4-2	-	TRBJ2-1	CASSQDVLDQRGEQFF	TGTGCCAGCAGCCAAGATGTCCTAGATCAAAGGGGTGAGCAGTTCTTC
-	TRBV27	-	TRBJ2-5	CASSGFPGLRRVETQYF	TGTGCCAGCAGTGGATTCCCGGGACTCCGGAGGGTGGAGACCCAGTACTTC
TRBD1	TRBV6-5	-	TRBJ2-1	CASSSAGQGYNEQFF	TGTGCCAGCAGTTCCGCGGGACAGGGTTACAATGAGCAGTTCTTC
-	TRBV6-6	-	TRBJ1-3	CASSYSGARFGNTIYF	TGTGCCAGCAGTTACTCGGGGGCGAGGTTCGGAAACACCATATATTTT
-	TRBV29-1	-	TRBJ1-2	CSARPNGQFGGYTF	TGCAGCGCGAGACCTAATGGGCAGTTTGGCGGCTACACCTTC
-	TRBV5-1	-	TRBJ1-1	CASSLRAGGNTEAFF	TGCGCCAGCAGCTTGAGGGCAGGAGGCAACACTGAAGCTTTCTTT
TRBD2	TRBV7-9	-	TRBJ2-3	CASSLGAGADTQYF	TGTGCCAGCAGCTTAGGAGCGGGAGCAGATACGCAGTATTTT
TRBD1	TRBV29-1	-	TRBJ2-7	CSGGQGTYEQYF	TGCAGCGGCGGACAGGGAACCTACGAGCAGTACTTC
-	TRBV11-1	once	TRBJ2-7	CASSKEGLALYEQYF	TGTGCCAGCAGCAAAGAGGGTCTAGCGCTCTACGAGCAGTACTTC
TRBD1	TRBV5-6	once	TRBJ1-5	CASSLWGTDSNQPQHF	TGTGCCAGCAGCTTGTGGGGGACAGATAGCAATCAGCCCCAGCATTTT
-	TRBV7-3	-	TRBJ1-6	CASRRDFSYNSPLHF	TGTGCCAGCAGAAGGGACTTCTCCTATAATTCACCCCTCCACTTT
TRBD1	TRBV5-6	-	TRBJ1-2	CASAGAGQGPYGYTF	TGTGCCAGCGCCGGGGCGGGACAGGGGCCCTATGGCTACACCTTC
TRBD1	TRBV6-5	-	TRBJ1-5	CASSYRTGDREPQHF	TGTGCCAGCAGTTACCGAACAGGGGATAGGGAGCCCCAGCATTTT
TRBD2	TRBV2	once	TRBJ2-1	CASSRGLAGGGGDEQFF	TGTGCCAGCAGCCGGGGACTAGCGGGAGGCGGTGGTGATGAGCAGTTCTTC
TRBD1	TRBV5-1	-	TRBJ1-2	CASSPDNTGGSGYTF	TGCGCCAGCAGCCCAGACAACACAGGGGGAAGTGGCTACACCTTC
TRBD1	TRBV19	-	TRBJ1-5	CASSPGQGGQPQHF	TGTGCCAGTAGTCCGGGACAGGGTGGTCAGCCCCAGCATTTT
-	TRBV2	-	TRBJ1-4	CASSEMGGGGNEKLFF	TGTGCCAGCAGTGAAATGGGAGGCGGAGGGAATGAAAAACTGTTTTTT
-	TRBV28	-	TRBJ1-5	CASSGKSRNQPQHF	TGTGCCAGCAGCGGGAAGTCTCGCAATCAGCCCCAGCATTTT
TRBD1	TRBV19	-	TRBJ1-5	CASSTNTGQVWHF	TGTGCCAGTAGTACAAACACGGGACAGGTCTGGCATTTT
-	TRBV27	-	TRBJ1-2	CASSSGVNYGYTF	TGTGCCAGCAGTTCAGGGGTTAACTATGGCTACACCTTC
-	TRBV18	once	TRBJ2-7	CASSGQRNEQYF	TGTGCCAGCTCAGGGCAAAGAAACGAGCAGTACTTC
-	TRBV10-3	-	TRBJ1-6	CAISGAGRRVNSPLHF	TGTGCCATCAGTGGAGCAGGGCGAAGGGTTAATTCACCCCTCCACTTT
TRBD1	TRBV18	-	TRBJ2-3	CASSPGTGGSDTQYF	TGTGCCAGCTCACCAGGGACAGGGGGCTCGGATACGCAGTATTTT
TRBD1	TRBV27	-	TRBJ1-1	CASSLGTGGITEAFF	TGTGCCAGCAGTTTGGGGACAGGGGGCATCACTGAAGCTTTCTTT
-	TRBV3-1/TRBV3-2	-	TRBJ1-2	CASSQWVGGGYTF	TGTGCCAGCAGCCAATGGGTAGGGGGAGGCTACACCTTC
TRBD2	TRBV4-1	-	TRBJ2-7	CASSRSGLAGSGEQYF	TGCGCCAGCAGCCGCTCGGGACTAGCGGGGAGTGGCGAGCAGTACTTC
-	TRBV14	-	TRBJ2-7	CASSHHGVPMQYF	TGTGCCAGCAGCCATCACGGGGTACCGATGCAGTACTTC
TRBD1	TRBV5-1	-	TRBJ1-2	CASLLGTGGDGYTF	TGCGCCAGCCTGCTCGGGACAGGGGGCGACGGCTACACCTTC
TRBD2	TRBV10-3	-	TRBJ2-1	CAISEYSGSRQDEQFF	TGTGCCATCAGTGAGTATAGCGGGAGCCGACAGGATGAGCAGTTCTTC
TRBD1	TRBV28	once	TRBJ2-7	CASSSAGTGGEQYF	TGTGCCAGCAGTTCCGCCGGGACAGGGGGGGAGCAGTACTTC
TRBD1	TRBV5-8	once	TRBJ1-2	CASSLYPGQGADGYTF	TGTGCCAGCAGCTTATATCCGGGACAGGGGGCAGATGGCTACACCTTC
TRBD1	TRBV28	-	TRBJ2-7	CASSRNRDRNIYEQYF	TGTGCCAGCAGTCGAAACCGGGACAGAAATATCTACGAGCAGTACTTC
-	TRBV24-1	-	TRBJ1-6	CATSDRRVGNSPLHF	TGTGCCACCAGTGATCGCAGGGTGGGCAATTCACCCCTCCACTTT
TRBD2	TRBV14	few	TRBJ2-1	CASSPLAGAPYNEQFF	TGTGCCAGCAGCCCACTAGCGGGGGCCCCGTACAATGAGCAGTTCTTC
-	TRBV7-2	-	TRBJ1-1	CASSPQGNTEAFF	TGTGCCAGCAGTCCTCAGGGGAACACTGAAGCTTTCTTT
-	TRBV3-1/TRBV3-2	-	TRBJ2-5	CASRTDQETQYF	TGTGCCAGCCGGACAGATCAAGAGACCCAGTACTTC
-	TRBV11-2	-	TRBJ1-2	CASSLAPANYGYTF	TGTGCCAGCAGCTTAGCCCCAGCTAACTATGGCTACACCTTC